The 13 T cell receptor beta chains below all came from one sample that was sequenced in a study of T cells in localized non-small cell lung cancer (dated by TCRdb to about 2020). Library creation used the immunoSEQ multiplex PCR assay. Here the immuneACCESS table is served through TCRdb, limited to in-frame sequences with V and J called. Missing clones are a known gap in these copies; in checked studies unresolved V genes cover under half, and the rest lacks a known reason. The table for this sample lists some 140,000 clones; around 90% of them were counted only once. The leading ten clones occupy 1.7% of the sample. The sequencing here drew on peripheral blood, taken before any cancer treatment. The origin of the receptors is an older female donor with stage I lung adenocarcinoma.

The chain is built from TRBV27 and TRBJ2-2; tentatively, D is TRBD1 (6 bases). CDR3 length: 15 residues. Trimming cost V 6 bases and J 7 bases, with 18 bases left between them. Per germline, CDR1 MNHEY and CDR2 SMNVEV (reference sequence). The DNA for the CDR3 is TGTGCCAGCAGCCAGCGCGCAGGGGATGGCGGGGAGCTGTTTTTT. Translating gives CASSQRAGDGGELFF.

The chain carries TRBV30 and TRBJ2-3; maybe TRBD1 (6 bases). This CDR3 region has 14 residues. Per the germline V gene, CDR1 is GTSNPN and CDR2 is SVGIG (reference sequence). The germline V and J ends were trimmed by 4 bases and 2 bases, with 13 bases remaining between them. The DNA of the CDR3 is TGTGCCTGGAACCCGGACAGTTACACAGATACGCAGTATTTT. Protein sequence: CAWNPDSYTDTQYF.

This clone appeared a single time. The chain joins TRBV5-6 to TRBJ1-4; D is perhaps TRBD1 (6 bases). The germline V and J ends were trimmed by 3 bases and 5 bases, with 17 bases remaining between them. The CDR3 covers 16 residues. The germline gives CDR1 SGHDT, CDR2 YYEEEE. The CDR3 is CASSWRSRGRNEKLFF. In nucleotides, the CDR3 is TGTGCCAGCAGCTGGCGAAGTCGGGGGCGGAATGAAAAACTGTTTTTT.

The chain links TRBV11-1 to TRBJ2-7, with D unresolved. The CDR3 consists of 12 residues. CDR1 is SGHAT, CDR2 FQDESV, per germline (reference sequence). Deletions cut 7 bases from V and 0 bases from J, with 7 bases between. For the CDR3, the DNA is TGTGCCAGCACCCACTCCTCCTACGAGCAGTACTTC. This translates into CASTHSSYEQYF.

The table lists this clone with a count of one. The chain recombines TRBV19 with TRBJ1-2; a weak D match, TRBD1 (5 bases). With 8 bases removed from V and 4 bases from J, the gap between germline ends came to 14 bases. The CDR3 consists of 13 residues. Germline CDR1 is LNHDA and CDR2 is SQIVND (reference sequence). The CDR3 here is CASGRTTGYGYTF. CDR3 nucleotide sequence: TGTGCCAGTGGTAGGACAACAGGCTATGGCTACACCTTC.

The sample holds one count of this clone. The chain links TRBV7-9 to TRBJ1-2; D call uncertain. The CDR3 is 11 amino acids. The germline CDR1 and CDR2 sequences are SEHNR and FQNEAQ (reference sequence). V was shortened by 6 bases and J by 7 bases, with 9 bases between the two germline ends. In DNA, the CDR3 is TGTGCCAGCAGTCAAAGCTTTGGCTACACCTTC. Its translation: CASSQSFGYTF.

The rearrangement links TRBV9 to TRBJ2-1; 9 positions match TRBD2. CDR1 is SGDLS, CDR2 YYNGEE, per germline. The ends lost 0 bases at V and 8 bases at J; junction bases unmatched: 9. The CDR3 is 16 amino acids. The CDR3 here is CASSVVGGRAVDEQFF. Here the CDR3 DNA reads TGTGCCAGCAGCGTAGTCGGCGGGAGGGCCGTGGATGAGCAGTTCTTC.

In its sample, this clone was seen once. This rearrangement joins TRBV5-4 to TRBJ1-1; tentative D call: TRBD1 (6 bases). Germline values: CDR1 SGHNT, CDR2 YYREEE (reference sequence). The CDR3 extends over 16 amino acids. Between the trimmed V and J ends, which lost 0 bases and 2 bases, there was a span of 14 bases. The CDR3 spells CASSLVRGAINTEAFF. DNA of the CDR3: TGTGCCAGCAGCTTGGTGCGGGGGGCTATAAACACTGAAGCTTTCTTT.

This chain connects TRBV10-2 to TRBJ2-2; 10 bases are a match to TRBD2. This CDR3 has 18 amino acids. Germline CDR1 WSHSY, CDR2 SAAADI. V lost 4 bases, J lost 2 bases, and 10 bases stayed unmatched. Written as DNA, the CDR3 is TGCGCCAGCAGTGGATCTTCTAGCGGGAGCGTTAACACCGGGGAGCTGTTTTTT. Translating gives CASSGSSSGSVNTGELFF.

The V and J genes are TRBV7-3 and TRBJ2-1, with TRBD1 matching over 8 bases. The length of the CDR3 is 16 residues. CDR1 SGHTA and CDR2 FQGTGA come from the germline V gene. After removal of 1 base from V and 5 bases from J, the junction contained 7 bases not matched to a gene. The CDR3 reads CASSLRRQGTHNEQFF. CDR3 nucleotides: TGTGCCAGCAGCTTAAGGCGACAGGGGACCCACAATGAGCAGTTCTTC.

This sequence joins TRBV6-5 and TRBJ2-3; 7 bases align to TRBD2. CDR1 is MNHEY, CDR2 SVGAGI, per germline. Unmatched junction bases numbered 8, after V lost 7 bases and J lost 4 bases. This CDR3 has 14 amino acids. CDR3 bases: TGTGCCAGCACTTGGCCTAGCGGCTCAGATACGCAGTATTTT. Translation gives CASTWPSGSDTQYF.

The rearrangement uses TRBV30 and TRBJ1-2; 9 bases line up with TRBD1. Germline values: CDR1 GTSNPN, CDR2 SVGIG (reference sequence). CDR3 length: 16 residues. The V and J ends lost 2 bases and 4 bases, in that order; junction bases with no gene match: 11. Written as DNA, the CDR3 is TGTGCCTGGAGTCCGACGGTGACAGGGGGTGGCTATGGCTACACCTTC. The encoded protein is CAWSPTVTGGGYGYTF.

CDR3 DNA sequence: TGCGCCAGCAGCTTCCGGGAACTCTACAATGAGCAGTTCTTC. Encoded protein: CASSFRELYNEQFF. The V gene is TRBV5-1, the J gene TRBJ2-1; D is perhaps TRBD2 (5 bases). This CDR3 spans 14 amino acids. Germline V gene lookup returns CDR1 SGHRS and CDR2 YFSETQ. The ends were cut back, 2 bases at V and 3 bases at J, with 9 bases in the middle.